A selection of T cell receptor beta chains follows, all from one sample in a study of blood T cell repertoires in COVID-19. TCRdb's table, derived via immunoSEQ multiplex PCR, lists solely in-frame clones and lacks some. The sample shows under 250,000 clones, 65% to 90% of them seen only once. The sequenced sample was PBMCs or T cells enriched from blood (not recorded which). The receptors originated from a woman in her 50s with acute COVID-19. Each CDR3 is given with its conserved first and last residue. A D gene is named only where the DNA matches it firmly. Size values are once, few and many counts, or a class for expanded clones, and some rows have none.

CAWSRKGQSGDTQYF,TGTGCCTGGAGTAGGAAGGGACAGTCCGGCGATACGCAGTATTTT,-,TRBJ2-3,15,TRBD1,TRBV30
CASSLDRGKQPQHF,TGTGCCAGCAGCTTGGACAGGGGAAAGCAGCCCCAGCATTTT,-,TRBJ1-5,14,TRBD1,TRBV7-8
CASSPRGRGWSVNEQFF,TGTGCCAGCAGCCCCCGAGGGCGCGGGTGGTCTGTGAATGAGCAGTTCTTC,-,TRBJ2-1,17,-,TRBV7-2
CASSEGRVNEKLFF,TGTGCCAGCAGTGAGGGCAGGGTTAATGAAAAACTGTTTTTT,once,TRBJ1-4,14,-,TRBV2
CASSVRDQPQHF,TGTGCCAGCAGTGTCCGGGATCAGCCCCAGCATTTT,-,TRBJ1-5,12,-,TRBV25-1
CASSKWQGDWGNQPQHF,TGTGCCAGCAGCAAATGGCAGGGGGACTGGGGCAATCAGCCCCAGCATTTT,-,TRBJ1-5,17,-,TRBV21-1
CASTLDRANSPLHF,TGTGCCAGTACCCTAGACAGGGCTAATTCACCCCTCCACTTT,once,TRBJ1-6,14,TRBD1,TRBV19
CASSSSRGTAGNTIYF,TGTGCCAGCAGCTCTAGCCGGGGGACAGCTGGAAACACCATATATTTT,-,TRBJ1-3,16,TRBD1,TRBV7-2
CASSFQQVADTQYF,TGTGCCAGCAGCTTCCAGCAGGTGGCAGATACGCAGTATTTT,-,TRBJ2-3,14,-,TRBV5-5
CASSQGPGGSYNEQFF,TGCGCCAGCAGCCAAGGTCCGGGGGGCTCCTACAATGAGCAGTTCTTC,few,TRBJ2-1,16,TRBD2,TRBV4-3
CASSPRSRDRSSSGNTIYF,TGTGCCAGCTCACCACGAAGCCGGGACAGGAGCTCCTCTGGAAACACCATATATTTT,-,TRBJ1-3,19,TRBD1,TRBV18